This T cell receptor (beta chain) was sequenced for a study of T cells after yellow fever vaccination. Study-wide context: Researchers used SMART-Seq v4 Ultra Low Input to prepare fractions that had low cell numbers.

Losses at the gene ends were 4 bases for V and 6 bases for J; bases not matched to a gene: 16. The V gene's germline CDR1 is MGHRA and CDR2 YSYEKL. This CDR3 is 18 amino acids long. TCRdb processed the 5' RACE reads anew with MiXCR; each CDR3 protein has one entry. Altogether 300,000 to 450,000 distinct CDR3 sequences are present, about 8.3% being singletons, with the ten largest covering around 17%. The specimen comprised PBMCs, sampled about 41 days after the first yellow fever vaccination. The V gene is TRBV4-1, the J gene TRBJ2-1, with 9 nucleotides matching TRBD1. The clonotype was recovered from a man younger than 35 who received the YFV17D yellow fever vaccine. CDR3 in amino acids: CASSLPRGQGRDLNEQFF. As DNA, the CDR3 is TGCGCCAGCAGCCTCCCTCGGGGACAGGGACGAGACCTCAATGAGCAGTTCTTC.